Shown below are 22 T cell receptor beta chains from a single sample sequenced in a study of early stage breast cancer tumors. Measured with immunoSEQ multiplex PCR; TCRdb has only the in-frame clones, and not every one. The sample carries 450 to 550 clones, approximately 80% recorded once. Source material: normal breast tissue next to the tumor. The receptors derive from a person aged 35-50 years with breast cancer.

V is TRBV13 and J is TRBJ2-7; 11 bases map to TRBD1. CDR3 length: 14 amino acids. V lost 5 bases to trimming and J lost 3 bases; unmatched junction nucleotides: 3. Per germline, CDR1 PRHDT and CDR2 FYEKMQ (reference sequence). CDR3 in DNA: TGTGCCAGCAGCCCGGGACAGGGGGGCTACGAGCAGTACTTC. This gives the protein CASSPGQGGYEQYF.

The V call is TRBV5-1, the J call TRBJ1-1; D not resolved. V lost 2 bases and J lost 1, with 6 bases in between. The CDR3 extends over 13 amino acids. CDR1 and CDR2 from the germline V gene are SGHRS and YFSETQ. The CDR3 here is CASSFEGNTEAFF. The DNA for the CDR3 is TGCGCCAGCAGCTTCGAGGGGAACACTGAAGCTTTCTTT.

This rearrangement joins TRBV19 to TRBJ2-7; D is possibly TRBD1 or TRBD2 (5 bases each). CDR3 length equals 11 residues. The V end was cut by 6 bases, the J end by 8 bases, with 11 bases between. Per germline, CDR1 LNHDA and CDR2 SQIVND (reference sequence). The DNA for the CDR3 is TGTGCCAGTAGCCGTTCGGGACAGCAGTACTTC. Its translation: CASSRSGQQYF.

V and J are TRBV5-5 and TRBJ1-1, with 10 bases lining up with TRBD1. Trimming at V came to 4 bases and at J to 4 bases, leaving 7 bases not matched to a gene. The CDR3 is 15 residues long. CDR1 is SGHKS and CDR2 is YYEKEE in the germline V gene (reference sequence). CDR3 DNA sequence: TGTGCCAGCAGCGGCCGGACAGGGGGAGGCACTGAAGCTTTCTTT. This encodes CASSGRTGGGTEAFF.

V is TRBV29-1 and J is TRBJ1-1; D gene uncertain. CDR3 size: 11 residues. Germline V lookup: CDR1 SQVTM, CDR2 ANQGSEA. V lost 5 bases and J 7 bases, leaving 11 bases between the germline ends. As DNA, the CDR3 is TGCAGCGTTAAAAGTTATAATGAAGCTTTCTTT. Amino acids: CSVKSYNEAFF.

The J gene is TRBJ2-7, the V gene TRBV19; D possibly corresponds to TRBD2 (5 bases). The germline V gene has CDR1 LNHDA and CDR2 SQIVND (reference sequence). With 4 bases removed from V and 7 bases from J, the gap between germline ends came to 17 bases. The CDR3 extends over 14 amino acids. The DNA for the CDR3 is TGTGCCAGTAGTACTGGTCTAGCCGCCTGGGAGCAGTACTTC. Its protein is CASSTGLAAWEQYF.

This clone is categorized as hyperexpanded. The chain uses TRBV19 and TRBJ2-7; 10 nucleotides agree with TRBD2. This CDR3 contains 17 residues. V gave up 9 bases and J gave up 3 bases; unmatched junction bases: 17. CDR1 and CDR2 from the germline V gene are LNHDA and SQIVND (reference sequence). CDR3 protein: CARPCKYLAGEDYEQYF. The CDR3 DNA follows: TGTGCCAGGCCCTGTAAATATCTAGCGGGAGAAGACTACGAGCAGTACTTC.

This chain joins TRBV28 and TRBJ2-4; 7 nucleotides match TRBD2. This CDR3 is built from 14 residues. Germline V lookup: CDR1 MDHEN, CDR2 SYDVKM. V was clipped by 7 bases and J by 7 bases; unmatched bases: 10. This CDR3 reads CASTREGRGNIQYF. DNA of the CDR3: TGTGCCAGCACCAGGGAGGGCCGTGGGAACATTCAGTACTTC.

This clone has a handful of counts. The V gene is TRBV5-1, the J gene TRBJ1-1; tentatively, D is TRBD1 (6 bases). Per germline, CDR1 SGHRS and CDR2 YFSETQ. V dropped 3 bases and J dropped 1 base, with 10 bases sitting between them. This CDR3 spans 14 amino acids. CDR3 in amino acids: CASSSDRWNTEAFF. The CDR3 DNA reads TGCGCCAGCAGCTCAGACAGGTGGAACACTGAAGCTTTCTTT.

The chain couples TRBV27 to TRBJ1-1; D is ambiguous. The CDR3 length is 13 residues. Germline CDR1 MNHEY, CDR2 SMNVEV (reference sequence). V lost 3 bases and J lost 6, with 11 bases in between. CDR3 nucleotide sequence: TGTGCCAGCAGTTTGGCTCTTAGGGCTGAAGCTTTCTTT. It translates to CASSLALRAEAFF.

V gene TRBV7-6 combines with J gene TRBJ1-3, with TRBD1 as a possible D gene (6 bases). CDR1 and CDR2 from the germline V gene are SGHVS and FNYEAQ. CDR3 length equals 16 residues. V was cut by 0 bases and J by 0 bases, with 9 bases left in between. The CDR3 loop is CASSLASTGSGNTIYF. For the CDR3, the DNA is TGTGCCAGCAGCTTAGCGTCGACAGGCTCTGGAAACACCATATATTTT.

This chain joins TRBV28 and TRBJ2-3; D is perhaps TRBD1 (7 bases). Trimming left V 1 base short and J 7 bases short, with 15 bases between. The V gene's germline CDR1 is MDHEN and CDR2 SYDVKM. The CDR3 contains 15 residues. The CDR3 protein is CASSLSGQGGNTQYF. The CDR3 DNA is TGTGCCAGCAGTTTATCGGGCCAGGGGGGAAATACGCAGTATTTT.

This chain uses TRBV5-6 with TRBJ1-5; 8 bases map to TRBD1. Trimming took 4 bases from V and 4 from J; bases not matched to a gene: 1. The germline gives CDR1 SGHDT, CDR2 YYEEEE. The CDR3 contains 13 residues. The CDR3 loop is CASSRDRNQPQHF. The CDR3 DNA reads TGTGCCAGCAGCAGGGACAGGAATCAGCCCCAGCATTTT.

This clone was seen a few times. This chain links TRBV19 with TRBJ2-1; D is ambiguous. Germline V gene sequence: CDR1 LNHDA, CDR2 SQIVND (reference sequence). The V end was cut by 3 bases, the J end by 6 bases, with 6 bases between. This CDR3 is built from 12 residues. The CDR3 bases are TGTGCCAGTAGTATTGGAGTCAATGAGCAGTTCTTC. Its translation: CASSIGVNEQFF.

In this sample, this clone turned up once. The chain employs TRBV2 and TRBJ2-1; TRBD2 agrees at 13 bases. The CDR3 contains 15 residues. The germline CDR1 and CDR2 sequences are SNHLY and FYNNEI. With 5 bases clipped from V and 10 bases from J, the junction kept 8 bases outside the gene matches. CDR3 residues: CASSYRLAGGREQFF. CDR3 bases: TGTGCCAGCAGTTATAGACTAGCGGGAGGCCGCGAGCAGTTCTTC.

This clone was counted between two and nine times. The chain combines TRBV5-6 with TRBJ2-2; 12 bases fit TRBD2. CDR1 and CDR2 (germline): SGHDT, YYEEEE. Germline trimming cut 4 bases from V and 4 bases from J; bases unmatched to any gene: 5. The CDR3 covers 16 residues. The CDR3 DNA sequence: TGTGCCAGCAGCGAGGGACTAGCGGGCCCCACCGGGGAGCTGTTTTTT. It yields the protein CASSEGLAGPTGELFF.

This clone was observed a few times. The chain has TRBV2 and TRBJ2-7; 7 positions agree with TRBD1. Germline CDR1 reads SNHLY; CDR2 reads FYNNEI. The V segment lost 6 bases and the J segment 5 bases; nucleotides outside the gene matches: 4. The CDR3 is made up of 12 amino acids. The CDR3 protein is CASSSGTDEQYF. DNA for the CDR3: TGTGCCAGCAGCTCCGGGACAGACGAGCAGTACTTC. Using reference TRBV2 and TRBJ2-7 for the parts outside the CDR3, the full variable domain is EPEVTQTPSHQVTQMGQEVILRCVPISNHLYFYWYRQILGQKVEFLVSFYNNEISEKSEIFDDQFSVERPDGSNFTLKIRSTKLEDSAMYFCASSSGTDEQYFGPGTRLTVT.

The V call is TRBV5-6, the J call TRBJ1-5; maybe TRBD1 (6 bases). Trimming took off 5 bases at V and 2 bases at J, with 14 bases between the two ends. Germline-derived CDR1 and CDR2 are SGHDT and YYEEEE. CDR3 length: 15 residues. The CDR3 protein is CASRAWGAGNQPQHF. For the CDR3, the DNA is TGTGCCAGCAGAGCGTGGGGGGCTGGCAATCAGCCCCAGCATTTT.

The CDR3 sequence is CASSARGDRAYEQYF. Here the CDR3 DNA reads TGTGCCAGCAGTGCCCGAGGGGACAGGGCCTACGAGCAGTACTTC. The chain links TRBV6-6 to TRBJ2-7, with 9 bases identical to TRBD1. This CDR3 comprises 15 residues. From germline, CDR1 is MNHNY and CDR2 SVGAGI (reference sequence). V gave up 5 bases and J gave up 2 bases; unmatched junction bases: 7.

V usage is TRBV7-9 and J usage is TRBJ1-1; a weak D match, TRBD1 (6 bases). This CDR3 has 14 residues. V was cut by 6 bases and J by 0 bases, with 11 bases left in between. The germline V gene has CDR1 SEHNR and CDR2 FQNEAQ (reference sequence). CDR3 in amino acids: CASRKGQMNTEAFF. In DNA, the CDR3 is TGTGCCAGCAGGAAAGGACAGATGAACACTGAAGCTTTCTTT.

Only a few counts were recorded for this clone. This chain connects TRBV27 to TRBJ2-3; no reliable D call. The germline CDR1 and CDR2 sequences are MNHEY and SMNVEV (reference sequence). The CDR3 is made up of 12 amino acids. The V end lost 4 bases, the J end lost 4 bases, and 6 bases lay between the germline ends. DNA of the CDR3: TGTGCCAGCAGTTCTCGAGCAGATACGCAGTATTTT. The encoded protein is CASSSRADTQYF.

The chain has TRBV6-1 and TRBJ1-2; D gene ambiguous. This CDR3 region has 15 residues. The germline gives CDR1 MNHNS, CDR2 SASEGT. Trimming took off 3 bases at V and 8 bases at J, with 19 bases between the two ends. As DNA, the CDR3 is TGTGCCAGCAGTGAGACGCCAACCCGACTCCGAGGCTACACCTTC. As protein: CASSETPTRLRGYTF.